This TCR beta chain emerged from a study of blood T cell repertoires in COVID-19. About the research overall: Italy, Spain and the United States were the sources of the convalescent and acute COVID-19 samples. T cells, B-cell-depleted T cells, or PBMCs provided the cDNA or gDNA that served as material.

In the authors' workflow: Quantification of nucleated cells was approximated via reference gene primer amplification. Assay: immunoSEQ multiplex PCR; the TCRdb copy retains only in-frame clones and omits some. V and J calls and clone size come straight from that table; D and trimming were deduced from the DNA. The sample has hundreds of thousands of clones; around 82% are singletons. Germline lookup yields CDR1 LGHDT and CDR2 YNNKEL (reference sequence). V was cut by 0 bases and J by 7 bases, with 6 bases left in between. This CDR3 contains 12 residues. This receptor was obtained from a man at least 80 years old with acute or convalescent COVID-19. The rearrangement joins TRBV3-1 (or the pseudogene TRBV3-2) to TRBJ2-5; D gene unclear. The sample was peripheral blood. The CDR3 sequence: CASSQETGTQYF. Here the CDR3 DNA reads TGTGCCAGCAGCCAAGAAACGGGGACCCAGTACTTC.